This TCR beta chain was recorded in a study of CD8+CD57+ T cells in acquired aplastic anemia. Overall study: Sorted CD4+ and CD8+ cells yielded approximately 3.4 ug of DNA on average. Findings of the study overall: CD8+ Simpson's diversity in patients was not significantly different from that in controls.

This clonotype turned up a few times. What it binds is unknown. The sequenced patients had an expansion of CD8+CD57+ cells seen by flow cytometry. Each patient carried a diagnosis of severe acquired aplastic anemia. Blood came from patients not yet given any therapy. The template used for profiling TCR beta VDJ and CDR3 was genomic DNA. In TCRdb, the reads were re-called with MiXCR into one record per CDR3 protein. The table includes around 170,000 distinct CDR3 sequences, roughly half detected once. This TCR was recovered from a human donor with aplastic anemia. Input material: sorted CD4+, CD8+, or CD8+CD57+ T cells (not recorded which) from PBMCs.

CDR3 in amino acids: CASSYSIGGGGQETQYF. The CDR3 DNA reads as TGTGCCAGCAGTTACTCGATTGGCGGGGGGGGCCAAGAGACCCAGTACTTC. The chain carries TRBV6-5 and TRBJ2-5; TRBD2 agrees at 9 bases. The junction had 6 bases not matched to a gene; V was cut back by 0 bases and J by 1 base. The V gene's germline CDR1 is MNHEY and CDR2 SVGAGI. The length of the CDR3 is 17 residues.